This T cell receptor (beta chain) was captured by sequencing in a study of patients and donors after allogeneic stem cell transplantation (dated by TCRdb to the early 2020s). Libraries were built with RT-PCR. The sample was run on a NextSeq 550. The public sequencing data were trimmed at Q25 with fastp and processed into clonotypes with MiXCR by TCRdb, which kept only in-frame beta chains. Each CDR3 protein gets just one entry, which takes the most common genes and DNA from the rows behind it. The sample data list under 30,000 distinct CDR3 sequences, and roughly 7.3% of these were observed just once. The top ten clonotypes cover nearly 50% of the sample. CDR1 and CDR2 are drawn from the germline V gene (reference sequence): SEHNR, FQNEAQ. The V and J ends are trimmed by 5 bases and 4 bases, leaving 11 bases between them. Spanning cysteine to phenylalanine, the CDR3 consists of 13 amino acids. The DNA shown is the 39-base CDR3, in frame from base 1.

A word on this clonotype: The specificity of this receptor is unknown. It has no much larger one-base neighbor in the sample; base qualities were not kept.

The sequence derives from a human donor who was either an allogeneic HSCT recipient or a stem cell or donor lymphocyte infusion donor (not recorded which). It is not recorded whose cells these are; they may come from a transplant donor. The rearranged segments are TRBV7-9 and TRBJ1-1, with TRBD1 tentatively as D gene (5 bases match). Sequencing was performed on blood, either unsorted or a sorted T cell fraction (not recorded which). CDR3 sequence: CASSLQVLTEAFF. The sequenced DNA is TGTGCCAGCAGCCTACAGGTACTCACTGAAGCTTTCTTT.